These T cell receptor beta chains were read from a single sample in a study of blood T cell repertoires in COVID-19. Profiling relied on immunoSEQ multiplex PCR, and the TCRdb table lists in-frame clones only, not all of them. The profile shows over 300,000 clones, over 75% of them singletons. Sequences were obtained from PBMCs or T cells enriched from blood (not recorded which). These receptors were taken from a man aged 25 to 45 who had recovered from COVID-19. CDR3s include the opening cysteine and the closing phenylalanine or tryptophan. A D gene is named only where the DNA matches it firmly. Clone sizes are given selectively: once, few, many, or a class where the clone is expanded.

j_gene | d_gene | abundance | v_gene | CDR3aa | CDR3nt
TRBJ2-7 | . | . | TRBV13 | CASSLQGNNYEQYF | TGTGCCAGCAGCTTACAGGGGAATAACTACGAGCAGTACTTC
TRBJ1-2 | . | . | TRBV10-3 | CAISEGGRLYGYTF | TGTGCCATCAGTGAAGGGGGACGCCTCTATGGCTACACCTTC
TRBJ2-4 | TRBD2 | . | TRBV3-1/TRBV3-2 | CASSQERAGGSLAKNIQYF | TGTGCCAGCAGCCAAGAAAGGGCGGGGGGATCGTTAGCCAAAAACATTCAGTACTTC
TRBJ1-1 | TRBD1 | . | TRBV23-1 | CASSQAGDRGRLNTEAFF | TGCGCCAGCAGTCAGGCTGGGGACAGGGGGCGTCTGAACACTGAAGCTTTCTTT
TRBJ1-2 | TRBD1 | . | TRBV5-1 | CASSLGQGYYGYTF | TGCGCCAGCAGCTTGGGACAGGGCTACTATGGCTACACCTTC
TRBJ2-3 | TRBD2 | . | TRBV6-1 | CASSEVPSGGDTQYF | TGTGCCAGCAGTGAAGTGCCTAGCGGGGGAGATACGCAGTATTTT
TRBJ2-1 | . | . | TRBV6-5 | CASKPVGPRSDEQFF | TGTGCCAGCAAACCTGTAGGTCCCCGTAGCGATGAGCAGTTCTTC
TRBJ1-4 | . | . | TRBV6-6 | CASSPQGKKEKLFF | TGTGCCAGCAGTCCCCAGGGGAAGAAAGAAAAACTGTTTTTT
TRBJ2-1 | TRBD2 | . | TRBV27 | CASRPGLAGANEQFF | TGTGCCAGCAGACCCGGACTAGCGGGGGCGAATGAGCAGTTCTTC
TRBJ1-2 | . | . | TRBV11-2 | CASSLSPGIGYTF | TGTGCCAGCAGCTTATCCCCGGGGATTGGCTACACCTTC
TRBJ1-2 | TRBD1 | . | TRBV19 | CASSIGTGDPYGYTF | TGTGCCAGTAGTATAGGGACAGGGGATCCCTATGGCTACACCTTC
TRBJ2-5 | TRBD2 | . | TRBV9 | CASSVDAGGRETQYF | TGTGCCAGCAGCGTAGATGCGGGGGGGAGAGAGACCCAGTACTTC
TRBJ1-1 | TRBD1 | . | TRBV19 | CASSGTANTEAFF | TGTGCCAGTAGTGGGACAGCGAACACTGAAGCTTTCTTT
TRBJ1-3 | . | . | TRBV7-8 | CASRPRGTYSGNTIYF | TGTGCCAGCCGCCCTCGGGGAACTTACTCTGGAAACACCATATATTTT
TRBJ1-1 | TRBD1 | . | TRBV6-5 | CASSLGQGNTEAFF | TGTGCCAGCAGCCTCGGACAGGGGAACACTGAAGCTTTCTTT
TRBJ1-3 | . | few | TRBV18 | CASSNVRADGNTIYF | TGTGCCAGCTCAAATGTCAGGGCGGATGGAAACACCATATATTTT
TRBJ1-2 | . | . | TRBV30 | CAWSIFGDVTVPNYGYTF | TGTGCCTGGAGTATATTCGGCGATGTGACAGTTCCTAACTATGGCTACACCTTC
TRBJ2-2 | . | . | TRBV9 | CASSVDPSNSNLNTGELFF | TGTGCCAGCAGCGTAGATCCTAGCAACTCTAATTTGAACACCGGGGAGCTGTTTTTT
TRBJ2-2 | TRBD1 | . | TRBV9 | CASSRAGGETGELFF | TGTGCCAGCAGCCGGGCAGGGGGAGAGACCGGGGAGCTGTTTTTT
TRBJ1-2 | TRBD1 | . | TRBV5-6 | CASSLAGGPYTTAF | TGTGCCAGCAGCTTGGCAGGGGGCCCCTATACGACGGCCTTC
TRBJ1-4 | TRBD1 | few | TRBV5-1 | CASSRDRATNEKLFF | TGCGCCAGCAGCAGAGACAGGGCAACTAATGAAAAACTGTTTTTT
TRBJ1-5 | . | many | TRBV7-8 | CASSLRRVTKQRPQHF | TGTGCCAGCAGCTTGAGACGGGTTACTAAACAAAGGCCCCAGCATTTT
TRBJ1-4 | . | . | TRBV30 | CAWRGAANEKLFF | TGTGCCTGGAGGGGGGCAGCTAATGAAAAACTGTTTTTT
TRBJ2-3 | TRBD2 | . | TRBV4-3 | CASSQDFGAGATDTQYF | TGCGCCAGCAGCCAAGATTTCGGAGCGGGGGCCACAGATACGCAGTATTTT
TRBJ1-2 | TRBD1 | . | TRBV5-1 | CASSPDRGRENYGYTF | TGCGCCAGCAGCCCCGACAGGGGGCGAGAGAACTATGGCTACACCTTC
TRBJ2-3 | TRBD1 | . | TRBV7-8 | CASSLGTGINTQYF | TGTGCCAGCAGCTTGGGGACAGGAATAAATACGCAGTATTTT
TRBJ1-4 | TRBD1 | . | TRBV6-5 | CASSSQGLGGEKLFF | TGTGCCAGCAGCTCACAGGGGTTAGGAGGTGAAAAACTGTTTTTT
TRBJ1-6 | TRBD1 | . | TRBV6-4 | CASSLTGEGSPLHF | TGTGCCAGCAGCTTGACAGGGGAGGGTTCACCCCTCCACTTT
TRBJ2-6 | . | once | TRBV15 | CATSRDVVRSGANVLTF | TGTGCCACCAGCAGAGACGTGGTGCGCTCTGGGGCCAACGTCCTGACTTTC
TRBJ2-2 | . | . | TRBV4-1 | CASSQVRGAGELFF | TGCGCCAGCAGCCAGGTCAGGGGGGCCGGGGAGCTGTTTTTT
TRBJ2-1 | TRBD1 | . | TRBV11-2 | CASSVDTGTGVRFF | TGTGCCAGCAGCGTAGACACTGGGACAGGGGTACGGTTCTTC
TRBJ2-7 | TRBD2 | once | TRBV5-1 | CASSLAGGLNEQYF | TGCGCCAGCAGCTTAGCGGGGGGGCTGAACGAGCAGTACTTC
TRBJ2-7 | TRBD1 | . | TRBV6-1 | CASSEGQGSEQYF | TGTGCCAGCAGTGAGGGACAGGGAAGTGAGCAGTACTTC
TRBJ1-2 | . | . | TRBV27 | CASTSLGDPLYGYTF | TGTGCCAGCACTTCCCTAGGAGATCCCCTCTATGGCTACACCTTC
TRBJ2-4 | . | once | TRBV11-2 | CASSSVRGGHIQYF | TGTGCCAGCAGCTCAGTACGGGGTGGGCACATTCAGTACTTC
TRBJ1-5 | . | few | TRBV6-5 | CAIQGFSNQPQHF | TGTGCGATTCAGGGGTTTAGCAATCAGCCCCAGCATTTT
TRBJ1-4 | TRBD1 | . | TRBV3-1/TRBV3-2 | CASSQVGTGTEKLFF | TGTGCCAGCAGCCAAGTGGGGACAGGGACTGAAAAACTGTTTTTT
TRBJ2-5 | TRBD2 | . | TRBV4-2 | CASSQDPSGGQETQYF | TGTGCCAGCAGCCAAGATCCTAGCGGGGGGCAAGAGACCCAGTACTTC
TRBJ1-2 | TRBD1 | . | TRBV30 | CAWSRTGNGYTF | TGTGCCTGGAGTAGGACAGGGAATGGCTACACCTTC
TRBJ2-3 | . | . | TRBV24-1 | CATSDPSGGQGTQYF | TGTGCCACCAGTGATCCCTCGGGTGGGCAGGGTACGCAGTATTTT
TRBJ1-1 | . | . | TRBV25-1 | CASSGAGRRSEAFF | TGTGCCAGCAGTGGAGCGGGGAGGAGGTCTGAAGCTTTCTTT
TRBJ1-4 | . | few | TRBV4-1 | CASSQVTVPNEKLFF | TGCGCCAGCAGCCAAGTTACAGTACCTAATGAAAAACTGTTTTTT
TRBJ1-1 | TRBD1 | . | TRBV2 | CASSAGGIEAFF | TGTGCCAGCAGTGCAGGGGGGATCGAAGCTTTCTTT
TRBJ1-5 | . | . | TRBV6-1 | CASSEWEEQPQHF | TGTGCCAGCAGTGAATGGGAGGAACAGCCCCAGCATTTT
TRBJ1-1 | . | . | TRBV3-1/TRBV3-2 | CASSQSYTEAFF | TGTGCCAGCAGCCAGAGTTACACTGAAGCTTTCTTT
TRBJ1-6 | TRBD1 | . | TRBV9 | CASSVGPGQHVYSPLHF | TGTGCCAGCAGCGTAGGGCCGGGACAGCACGTGTATTCACCCCTCCACTTT
TRBJ1-4 | . | many | TRBV19 | CASSIGTVPKLFF | TGTGCCAGTAGTATAGGGACAGTCCCTAAACTGTTTTTT
TRBJ2-3 | TRBD2 | . | TRBV2 | CASNLAGGTDTQYF | TGTGCCAGCAACCTAGCGGGGGGCACAGATACGCAGTATTTT
TRBJ2-3 | TRBD1 | . | TRBV5-1 | CASSPGGRTDTQYF | TGCGCCAGCAGCCCAGGGGGCCGGACAGATACGCAGTATTTT